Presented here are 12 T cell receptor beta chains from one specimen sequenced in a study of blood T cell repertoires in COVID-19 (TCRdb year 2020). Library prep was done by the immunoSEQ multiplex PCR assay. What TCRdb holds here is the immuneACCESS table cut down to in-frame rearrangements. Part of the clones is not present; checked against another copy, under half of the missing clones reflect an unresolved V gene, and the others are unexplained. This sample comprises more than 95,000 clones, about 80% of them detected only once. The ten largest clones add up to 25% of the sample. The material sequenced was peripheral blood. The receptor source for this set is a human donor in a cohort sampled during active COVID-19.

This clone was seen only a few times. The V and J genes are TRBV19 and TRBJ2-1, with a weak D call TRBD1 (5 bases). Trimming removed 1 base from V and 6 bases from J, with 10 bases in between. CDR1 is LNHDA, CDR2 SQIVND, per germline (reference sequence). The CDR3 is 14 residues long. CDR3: CASSIGQLGNEQFF. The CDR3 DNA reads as TGTGCCAGTAGTATAGGACAGCTCGGCAATGAGCAGTTCTTC.

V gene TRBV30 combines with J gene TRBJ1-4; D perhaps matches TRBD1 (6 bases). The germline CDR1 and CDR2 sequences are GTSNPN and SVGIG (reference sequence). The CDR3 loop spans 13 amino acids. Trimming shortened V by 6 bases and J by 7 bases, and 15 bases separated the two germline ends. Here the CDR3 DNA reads TGTGCCTGTCGAACAGGGAACGGTGAAAAACTGTTTTTT. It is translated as CACRTGNGEKLFF.

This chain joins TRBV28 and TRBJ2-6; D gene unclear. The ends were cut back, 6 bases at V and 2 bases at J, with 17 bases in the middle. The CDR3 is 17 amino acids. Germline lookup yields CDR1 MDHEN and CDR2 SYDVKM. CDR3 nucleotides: TGTGCCAGCAGCCGCCCCCAGGTGTTACCTGGGGCCAACGTCCTGACTTTC. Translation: CASSRPQVLPGANVLTF.

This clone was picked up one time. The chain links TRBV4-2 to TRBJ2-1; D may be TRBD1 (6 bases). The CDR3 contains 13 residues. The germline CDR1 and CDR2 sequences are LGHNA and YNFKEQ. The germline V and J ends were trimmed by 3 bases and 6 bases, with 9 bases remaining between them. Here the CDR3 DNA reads TGTGCCAGCAGCCACCTAGGGGGCAATGAGCAGTTCTTC. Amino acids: CASSHLGGNEQFF.

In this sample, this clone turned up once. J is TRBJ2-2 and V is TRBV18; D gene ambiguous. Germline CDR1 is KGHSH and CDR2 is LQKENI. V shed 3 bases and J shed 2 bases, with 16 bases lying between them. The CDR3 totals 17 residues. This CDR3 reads CASSPKLHQVNTGELFF. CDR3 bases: TGTGCCAGCTCACCCAAACTACACCAAGTTAACACCGGGGAGCTGTTTTTT.

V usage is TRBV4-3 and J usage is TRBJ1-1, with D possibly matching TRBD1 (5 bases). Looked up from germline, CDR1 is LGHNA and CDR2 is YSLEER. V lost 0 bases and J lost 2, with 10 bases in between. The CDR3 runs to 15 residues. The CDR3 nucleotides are TGCGCCAGCAGCCAAGATCGACAGTTAAACACTGAAGCTTTCTTT. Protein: CASSQDRQLNTEAFF.

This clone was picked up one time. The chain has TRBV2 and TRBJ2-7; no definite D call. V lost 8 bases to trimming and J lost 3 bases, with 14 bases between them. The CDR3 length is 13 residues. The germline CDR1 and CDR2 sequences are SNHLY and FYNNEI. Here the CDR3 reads CASGSPTGYEQYF. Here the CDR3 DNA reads TGTGCCAGCGGCTCCCCTACGGGCTACGAGCAGTACTTC.

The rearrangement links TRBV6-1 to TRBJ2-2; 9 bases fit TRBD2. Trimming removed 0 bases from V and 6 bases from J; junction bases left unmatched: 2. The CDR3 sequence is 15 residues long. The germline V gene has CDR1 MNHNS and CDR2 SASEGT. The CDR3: CASSEAAGGAGELFF. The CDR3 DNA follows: TGTGCCAGCAGTGAAGCTGCGGGAGGGGCCGGGGAGCTGTTTTTT.

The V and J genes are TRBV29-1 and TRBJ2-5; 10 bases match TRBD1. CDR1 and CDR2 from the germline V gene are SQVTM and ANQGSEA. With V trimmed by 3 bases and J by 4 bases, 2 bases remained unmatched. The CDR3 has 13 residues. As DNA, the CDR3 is TGCAGCGTTGAGGGACAGGGGAGAGAGACCCAGTACTTC. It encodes CSVEGQGRETQYF.

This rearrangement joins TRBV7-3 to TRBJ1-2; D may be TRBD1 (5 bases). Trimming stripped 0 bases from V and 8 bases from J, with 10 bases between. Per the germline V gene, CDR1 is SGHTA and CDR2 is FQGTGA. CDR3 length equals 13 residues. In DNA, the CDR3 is TGTGCCAGCAGCTTAACGATGGGGCAGGGCTACACCTTC. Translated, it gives CASSLTMGQGYTF.

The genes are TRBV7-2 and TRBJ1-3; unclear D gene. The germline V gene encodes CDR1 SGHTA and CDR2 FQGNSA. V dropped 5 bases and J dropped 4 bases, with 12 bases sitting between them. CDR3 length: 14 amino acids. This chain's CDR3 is CASSPSGSGNTIYF. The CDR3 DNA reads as TGTGCCAGCAGCCCCTCAGGATCGGGAAACACCATATATTTT.

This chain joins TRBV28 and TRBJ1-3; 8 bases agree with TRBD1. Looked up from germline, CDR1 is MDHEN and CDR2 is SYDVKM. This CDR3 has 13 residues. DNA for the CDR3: TGTGCTGGGGCAGGGGGCGCTGGAAACACCATATATTTT. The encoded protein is CAGAGGAGNTIYF. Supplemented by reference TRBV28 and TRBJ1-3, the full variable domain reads DVKVTQSSRYLVKRTGEKVFLECVQDMDHENMFWYRQDPGLGLRLIYFSYDVKMKEKGDIPEGYSVSREKKERFSLILESASTNQTSMYLCAGAGGAGNTIYFGEGSWLTVV.